This T cell receptor (beta chain) emerged from a study of T-cell memory formation after mild COVID-19. CDR1 and CDR2 (germline): DFQATT, SNEGSKA (reference sequence). The CDR3 runs to 14 residues. The germline V and J ends were trimmed by 1 base and 8 bases, with 15 bases remaining between them. TCRdb passed the 5' RACE reads through MiXCR, listing each CDR3 protein once. The top ten clones hold around a fifth of a sample with about 400,000 distinct CDR3 sequences, approximately 14% of them seen once. This sequence joins TRBV20-1 and TRBJ2-1, with D uncertain. Sequenced: PBMCs or a T cell subset sorted from them (not recorded which). The origin of this receptor is a young man who had mild COVID-19 (a few samples of this study predate the infection). Cell type and time point are not known. CDR3 loop: CSARVLRTIDEQFF. The CDR3 DNA follows: TGCAGTGCTAGAGTTCTAAGGACCATCGATGAGCAGTTCTTC.